This T cell receptor (beta chain) was identified during a study of blood T cells in healthy people across ages. This clonotype was found many times. This CDR3 has 17 residues. J lost 7 bases, V lost 8 bases, and 20 bases had no gene match. CDR1 and CDR2 from the germline V gene are LNHNV and YYDKDF (reference sequence). The use of a sample-barcoded 5' primer and a J-beta primer mix characterized a second PCR of 7 to 11 cycles. TCRdb reprocessed the 5' RACE reads with MiXCR, giving one entry per CDR3 protein. This sample yields more than 900,000 distinct CDR3 sequences, of which roughly 28% are seen a single time; more than 8.5% belongs to the top ten. These same records also appear under a second study, on T cells of mothers and their children.

The chain uses TRBV15 and TRBJ2-7; 10 bases fit TRBD1. The sequence derives from a woman aged 40 to 50 in good health. Sequencing was carried out using blood. The CDR3 nucleotides are TGTGCCACCCGACCCGACAGGGGGCTTTTTAGAATCGGGGAGCAGTACTTC. It specifies CATRPDRGLFRIGEQYF. The variable domain in full, with the rest retrieved from reference TRBV15 and TRBJ2-7, is DAMVIQNPRYQVTQFGKPVTLSCSQTLNHNVMYWYQQKSSQAPKLLFHYYDKDFNNEADTPDNFQSRRPNTSFCFLDIRSPGLGDTAMYLCATRPDRGLFRIGEQYFGPGTRLTVT.